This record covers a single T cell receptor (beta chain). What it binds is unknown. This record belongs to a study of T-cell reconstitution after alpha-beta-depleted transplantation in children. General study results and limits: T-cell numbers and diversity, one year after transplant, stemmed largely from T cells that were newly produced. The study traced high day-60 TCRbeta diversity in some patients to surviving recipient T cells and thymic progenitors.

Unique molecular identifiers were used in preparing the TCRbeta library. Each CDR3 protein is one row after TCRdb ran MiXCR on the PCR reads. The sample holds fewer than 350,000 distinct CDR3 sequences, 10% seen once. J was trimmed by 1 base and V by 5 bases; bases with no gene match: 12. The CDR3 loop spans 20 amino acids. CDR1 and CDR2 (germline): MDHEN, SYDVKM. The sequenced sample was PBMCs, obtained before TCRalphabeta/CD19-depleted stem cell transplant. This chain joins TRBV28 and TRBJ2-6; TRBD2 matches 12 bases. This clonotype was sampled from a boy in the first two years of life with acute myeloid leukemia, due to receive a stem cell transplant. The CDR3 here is CASSPLQLTSGGSGANVLTF. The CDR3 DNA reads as TGTGCCAGCAGTCCGCTACAGTTGACTAGCGGGGGTTCTGGGGCCAACGTCCTGACTTTC. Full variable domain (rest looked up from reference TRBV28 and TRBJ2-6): DVKVTQSSRYLVKRTGEKVFLECVQDMDHENMFWYRQDPGLGLRLIYFSYDVKMKEKGDIPEGYSVSREKKERFSLILESASTNQTSMYLCASSPLQLTSGGSGANVLTFGAGSRLTVL.